Below, one TCR beta chain is given with its context. No antigen is known for it. This entry is derived from a study of shared clonotypes between healthy human individuals. Whole-study findings and limits: The authors sampled blood alone, and tissue repertoires likely differ. The authors expected sequencing depth to affect clonotype sharing among donors.

Trimming pared 10 bases from V and 4 bases from J, leaving 17 bases between. Looked up from germline, CDR1 is SGHVS and CDR2 is FNYEAQ. This CDR3 spans 14 amino acids. Selected positively for CCR7 and CD45RO-negative, naive CD8 cells excluded terminally differentiated effector memory CD45RA+ cells. TCRdb's table, derived via immunoSEQ multiplex PCR, lists solely in-frame clones and lacks some. Among 1.5 million to 2.5 million clones listed, roughly 94% were seen once. The V gene is TRBV7-6, the J gene TRBJ1-3, with a tentative D call TRBD1 (5 bases). The sequence was collected from a man aged 18 to 29 in good health. The sequenced material came from naive CD8+ T cells sorted from blood. CDR3 nucleotides: TGTGCCACCGGAGGGGAAATCGCGGGAAACACCATATATTTT. Residues: CATGGEIAGNTIYF.